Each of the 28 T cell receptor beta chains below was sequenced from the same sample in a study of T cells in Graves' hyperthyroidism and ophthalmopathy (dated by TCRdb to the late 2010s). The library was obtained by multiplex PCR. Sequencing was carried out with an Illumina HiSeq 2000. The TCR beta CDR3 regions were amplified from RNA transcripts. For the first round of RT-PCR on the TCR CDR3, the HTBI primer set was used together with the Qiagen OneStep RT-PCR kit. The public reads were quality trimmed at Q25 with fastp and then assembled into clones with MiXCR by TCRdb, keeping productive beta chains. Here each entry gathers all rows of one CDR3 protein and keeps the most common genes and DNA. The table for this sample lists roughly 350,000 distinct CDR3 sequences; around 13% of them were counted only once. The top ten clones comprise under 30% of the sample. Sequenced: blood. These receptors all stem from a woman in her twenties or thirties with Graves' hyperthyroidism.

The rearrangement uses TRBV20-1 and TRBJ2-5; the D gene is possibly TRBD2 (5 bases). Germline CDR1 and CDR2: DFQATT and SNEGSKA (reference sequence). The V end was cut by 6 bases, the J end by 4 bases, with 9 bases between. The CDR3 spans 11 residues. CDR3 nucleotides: TGCAGTGCCATTACTAGAGAGACCCAGTACTTC. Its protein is CSAITRETQYF.

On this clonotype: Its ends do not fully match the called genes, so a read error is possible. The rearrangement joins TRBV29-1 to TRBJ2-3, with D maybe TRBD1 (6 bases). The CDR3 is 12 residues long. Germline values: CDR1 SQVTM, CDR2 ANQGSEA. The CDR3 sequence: CNVESRGDTQYF. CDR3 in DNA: TGCAACGTTGAATCGAGGGGGGATACGCAGTATTTT.

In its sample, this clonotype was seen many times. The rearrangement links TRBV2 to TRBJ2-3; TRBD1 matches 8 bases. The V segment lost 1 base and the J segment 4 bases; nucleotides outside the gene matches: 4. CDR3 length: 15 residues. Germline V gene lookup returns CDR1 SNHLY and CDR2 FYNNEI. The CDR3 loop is CASSEVDRAADTQYF. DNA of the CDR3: TGTGCCAGCAGTGAAGTGGACAGGGCGGCAGATACGCAGTATTTT. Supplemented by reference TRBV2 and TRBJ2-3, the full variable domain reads EPEVTQTPSHQVTQMGQEVILRCVPISNHLYFYWYRQILGQKVEFLVSFYNNEISEKSEIFDDQFSVERPDGSNFTLKIRSTKLEDSAMYFCASSEVDRAADTQYFGPGTRLTVL.

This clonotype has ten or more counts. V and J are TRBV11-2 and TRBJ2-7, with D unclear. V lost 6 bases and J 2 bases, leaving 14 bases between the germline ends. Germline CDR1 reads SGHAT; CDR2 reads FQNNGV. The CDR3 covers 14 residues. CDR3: CASSHVRVPYEQYF. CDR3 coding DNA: TGTGCCAGCAGTCATGTTCGCGTTCCCTACGAGCAGTACTTC.

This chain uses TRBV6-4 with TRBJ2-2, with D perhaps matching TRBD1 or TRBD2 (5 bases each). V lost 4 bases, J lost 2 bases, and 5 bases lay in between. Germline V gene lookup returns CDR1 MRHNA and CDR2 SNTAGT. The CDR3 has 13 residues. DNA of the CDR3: TGTGCCAGCAGTGGGGACAACACCGGGGAGCTGTTTTTT. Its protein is CASSGDNTGELFF.

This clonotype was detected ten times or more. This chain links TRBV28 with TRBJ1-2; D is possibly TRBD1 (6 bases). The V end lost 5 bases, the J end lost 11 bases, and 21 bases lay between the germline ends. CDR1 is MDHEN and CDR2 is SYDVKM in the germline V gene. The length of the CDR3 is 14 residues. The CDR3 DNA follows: TGTGCCAGCAGTACGTTCGACAGGCCCAAAGGGTACACCTTC. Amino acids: CASSTFDRPKGYTF.

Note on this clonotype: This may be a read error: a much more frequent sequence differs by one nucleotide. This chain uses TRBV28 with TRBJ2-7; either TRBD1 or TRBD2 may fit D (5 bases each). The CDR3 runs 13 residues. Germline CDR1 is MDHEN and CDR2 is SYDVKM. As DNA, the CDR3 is TGTGCCAGCAAGACCGGGACCACCTACAAGCAGTACTTC. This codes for CASKTGTTYKQYF.

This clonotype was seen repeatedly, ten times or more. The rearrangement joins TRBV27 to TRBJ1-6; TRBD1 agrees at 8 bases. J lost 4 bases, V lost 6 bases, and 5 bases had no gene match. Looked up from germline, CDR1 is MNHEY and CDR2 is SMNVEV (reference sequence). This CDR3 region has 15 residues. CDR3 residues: CASSTGGRYNSPLHF. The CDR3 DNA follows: TGTGCCAGCAGCACAGGGGGAAGATATAATTCACCCCTCCACTTT.

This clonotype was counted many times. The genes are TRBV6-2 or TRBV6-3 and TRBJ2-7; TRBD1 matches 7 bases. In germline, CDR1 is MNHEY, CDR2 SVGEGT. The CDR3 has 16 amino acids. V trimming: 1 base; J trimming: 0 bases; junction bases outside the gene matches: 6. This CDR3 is CASSYLWAGGSYEQYF. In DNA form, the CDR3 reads TGTGCCAGCAGTTACTTGTGGGCAGGGGGCTCCTACGAGCAGTACTTC.

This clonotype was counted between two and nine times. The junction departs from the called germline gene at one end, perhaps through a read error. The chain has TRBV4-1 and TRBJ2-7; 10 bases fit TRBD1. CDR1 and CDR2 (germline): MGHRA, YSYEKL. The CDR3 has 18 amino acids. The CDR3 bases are TGCGCCAGCAGCCAAGGACAGGGGGCCCTCTTCAACTCCTACGAGCAGTACTTT. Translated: CASSQGQGALFNSYEQYF.

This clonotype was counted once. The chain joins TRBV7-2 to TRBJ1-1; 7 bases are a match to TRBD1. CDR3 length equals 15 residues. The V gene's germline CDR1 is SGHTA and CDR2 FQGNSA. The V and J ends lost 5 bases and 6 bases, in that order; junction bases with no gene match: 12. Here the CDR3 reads CASSSPTGTFAEAFF. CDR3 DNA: TGTGCCAGCAGCAGTCCGACAGGGACTTTCGCTGAAGCTTTCTTT.

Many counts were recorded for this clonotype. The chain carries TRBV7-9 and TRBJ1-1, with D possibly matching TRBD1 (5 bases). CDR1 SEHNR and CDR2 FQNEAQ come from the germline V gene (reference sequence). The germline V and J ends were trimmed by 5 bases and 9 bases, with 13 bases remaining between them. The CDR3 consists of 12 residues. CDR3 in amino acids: CASSPDGGKAFF. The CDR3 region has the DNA TGTGCCAGCAGCCCTGACGGGGGGAAAGCTTTCTTT.

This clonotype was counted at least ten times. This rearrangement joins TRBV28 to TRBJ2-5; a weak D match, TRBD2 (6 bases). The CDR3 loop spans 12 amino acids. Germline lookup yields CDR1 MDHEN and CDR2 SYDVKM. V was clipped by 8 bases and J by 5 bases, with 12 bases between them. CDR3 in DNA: TGTGCCAGCTGCGGGATGGAGGAGACCCAGTACTTC. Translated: CASCGMEETQYF.

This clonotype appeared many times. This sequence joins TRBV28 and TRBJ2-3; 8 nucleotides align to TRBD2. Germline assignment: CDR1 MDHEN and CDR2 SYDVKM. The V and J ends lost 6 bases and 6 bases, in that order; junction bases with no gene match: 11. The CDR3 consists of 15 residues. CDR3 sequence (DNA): TGTGCCAGCAGAATTCGGGGGGGATGGGTGGATACGCAGTATTTT. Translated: CASRIRGGWVDTQYF.

DNA for the CDR3: TGTGCCAGCAGCCGTGTAAGTGGGACAGAGAAAAACATTCAGTACTTC. Amino acids: CASSRVSGTEKNIQYF. The chain is built from TRBV11-1 and TRBJ2-4, with 7 positions matching TRBD1. Trimming removed 5 bases from V and 4 bases from J; junction bases left unmatched: 11. The germline V gene encodes CDR1 SGHAT and CDR2 FQDESV (reference sequence). The CDR3 is made up of 16 amino acids.

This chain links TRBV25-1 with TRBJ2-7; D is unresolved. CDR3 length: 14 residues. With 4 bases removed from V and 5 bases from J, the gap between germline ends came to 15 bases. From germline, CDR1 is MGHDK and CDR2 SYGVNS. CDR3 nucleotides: TGTGCCAGCAGTGTCTCAAGTCGAACCCACGAGCAGTACTTC. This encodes CASSVSSRTHEQYF.

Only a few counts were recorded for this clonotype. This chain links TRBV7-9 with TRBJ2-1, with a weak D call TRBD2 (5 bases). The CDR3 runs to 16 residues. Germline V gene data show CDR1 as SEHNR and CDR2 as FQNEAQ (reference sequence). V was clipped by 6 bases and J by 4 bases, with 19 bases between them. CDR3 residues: CASSYFGGRTYNEQFF. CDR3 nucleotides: TGTGCCAGCAGTTACTTCGGAGGAAGGACGTACAATGAGCAGTTCTTC.

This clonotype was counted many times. CDR3: CATSDSRTGQYNEQFF. CDR3 DNA sequence: TGTGCCACCAGTGACTCTCGGACAGGGCAATACAATGAGCAGTTCTTC. The V call is TRBV24-1, the J call TRBJ2-1; 8 nucleotides agree with TRBD1. Germline trimming cut 4 bases from V and 4 bases from J; bases unmatched to any gene: 8. Looked up from germline, CDR1 is KGHDR and CDR2 is SFDVKD. The CDR3 spans 16 residues.

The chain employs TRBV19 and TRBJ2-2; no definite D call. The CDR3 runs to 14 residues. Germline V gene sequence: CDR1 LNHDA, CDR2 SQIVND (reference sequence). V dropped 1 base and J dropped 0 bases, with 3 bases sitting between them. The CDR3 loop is CASSIGANTGELFF. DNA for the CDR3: TGTGCCAGTAGTATAGGAGCGAACACCGGGGAGCTGTTTTTT. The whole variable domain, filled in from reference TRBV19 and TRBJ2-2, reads DGGITQSPKYLFRKEGQNVTLSCEQNLNHDAMYWYRQDPGQGLRLIYYSQIVNDFQKGDIAEGYSVSREKKESFPLTVTSAQKNPTAFYLCASSIGANTGELFFGEGSRLTVL.

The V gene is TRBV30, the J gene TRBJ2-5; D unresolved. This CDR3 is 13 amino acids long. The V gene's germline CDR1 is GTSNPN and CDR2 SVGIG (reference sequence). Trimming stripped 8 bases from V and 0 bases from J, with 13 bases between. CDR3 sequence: CAQTRTDQETQYF. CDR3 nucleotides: TGTGCCCAGACGCGGACCGACCAAGAGACCCAGTACTTC.

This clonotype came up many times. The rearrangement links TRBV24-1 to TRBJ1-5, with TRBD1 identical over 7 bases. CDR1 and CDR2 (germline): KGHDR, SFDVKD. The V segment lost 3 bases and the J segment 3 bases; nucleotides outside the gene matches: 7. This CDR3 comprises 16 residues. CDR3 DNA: TGTGCCACCAGTGATCCCACAGGGGCCCCCAATCAGCCCCAGCATTTT. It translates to CATSDPTGAPNQPQHF.

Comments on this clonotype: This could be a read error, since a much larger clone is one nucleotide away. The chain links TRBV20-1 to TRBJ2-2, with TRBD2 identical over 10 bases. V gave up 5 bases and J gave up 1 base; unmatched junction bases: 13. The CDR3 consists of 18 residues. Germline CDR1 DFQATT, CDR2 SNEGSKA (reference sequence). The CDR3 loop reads CSAESGTSDRRNTGELFF. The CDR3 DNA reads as TGCAGTGCTGAATCCGGGACTAGCGACCGAAGGAACACCGGGGAGCTGTTTTTT.

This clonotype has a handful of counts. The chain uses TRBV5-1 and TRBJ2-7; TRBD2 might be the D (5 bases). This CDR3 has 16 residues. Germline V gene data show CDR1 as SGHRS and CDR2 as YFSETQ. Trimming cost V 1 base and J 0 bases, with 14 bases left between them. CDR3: CASSLLYGKDSYEQYF. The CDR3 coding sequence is TGCGCCAGCAGCTTGTTATACGGGAAGGACTCCTACGAGCAGTACTTC.

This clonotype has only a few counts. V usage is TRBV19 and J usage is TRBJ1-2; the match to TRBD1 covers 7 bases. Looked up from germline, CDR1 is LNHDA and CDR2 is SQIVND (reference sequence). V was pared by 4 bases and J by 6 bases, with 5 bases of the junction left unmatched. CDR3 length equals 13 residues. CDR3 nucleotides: TGTGCCAGTAGTACGGACAGGCGGCATGGCTACACCTTC. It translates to CASSTDRRHGYTF.

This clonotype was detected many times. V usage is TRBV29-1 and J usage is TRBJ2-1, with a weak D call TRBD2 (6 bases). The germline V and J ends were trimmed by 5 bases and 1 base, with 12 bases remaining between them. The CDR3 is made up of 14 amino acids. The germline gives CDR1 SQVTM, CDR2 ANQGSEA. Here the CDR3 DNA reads TGCAGCGTTATTAAGGAGGGGTCCTACAATGAGCAGTTCTTC. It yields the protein CSVIKEGSYNEQFF.

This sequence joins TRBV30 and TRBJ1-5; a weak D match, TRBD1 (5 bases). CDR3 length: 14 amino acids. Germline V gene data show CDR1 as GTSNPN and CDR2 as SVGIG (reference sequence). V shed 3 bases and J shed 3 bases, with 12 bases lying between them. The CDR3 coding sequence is TGTGCCTGGAGAACGGCAGGGTCCAATCAGCCCCAGCATTTT. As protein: CAWRTAGSNQPQHF.

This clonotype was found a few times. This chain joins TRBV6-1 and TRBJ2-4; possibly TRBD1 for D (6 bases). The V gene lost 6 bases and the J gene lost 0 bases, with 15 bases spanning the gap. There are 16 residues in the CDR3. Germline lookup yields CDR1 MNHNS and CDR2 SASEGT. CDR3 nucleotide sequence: TGTGCCAGCAGCTACACAGGGAACCTAGCCAAAAACATTCAGTACTTC. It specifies CASSYTGNLAKNIQYF.

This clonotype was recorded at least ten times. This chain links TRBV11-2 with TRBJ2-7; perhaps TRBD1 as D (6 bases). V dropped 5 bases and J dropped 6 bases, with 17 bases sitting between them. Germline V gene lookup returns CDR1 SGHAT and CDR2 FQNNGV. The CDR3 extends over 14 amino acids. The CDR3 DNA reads TGTGCCAGCAGCCCGCTAGTGGGCAGGGGCGAGCAGTACTTC. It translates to CASSPLVGRGEQYF.